Listed here is a single T cell receptor beta chain. Its antigen is not known. These data belong to a study of T cells in localized non-small cell lung cancer. This CDR3 is built from 17 residues. The germline V gene has CDR1 LNHDA and CDR2 SQIVND (reference sequence). Trimming took 2 bases from V and 6 from J, leaving 20 bases between them. Using immunoSEQ multiplex PCR, the repertoire was profiled, and TCRdb retains in-frame clones only, with some absent. Seen here are 9,700 or so clones, 35% to 45% observed once, and the top ten hold about 4.1%. Findings and caveats of the study: The appearance of a median approximately 55 of the top 100 tumor clones was seen in adjacent lung. Uninvolved adjacent lung showed peak T cell clonality, exceeding tumor.

This receptor was taken from a woman aged 35-75 years with stage I lung adenocarcinoma. The starting material was lymph node tissue, obtained before any cancer treatment. The chain joins TRBV19 to TRBJ2-4; D is undetermined. The DNA of the CDR3 is TGTGCCAGTAGTATATCCAATCTCGCTCGGTCCGGAAACATTCAGTACTTC. Translated: CASSISNLARSGNIQYF. The full variable domain, completed using reference TRBV19 and TRBJ2-4, is DGGITQSPKYLFRKEGQNVTLSCEQNLNHDAMYWYRQDPGQGLRLIYYSQIVNDFQKGDIAEGYSVSREKKESFPLTVTSAQKNPTAFYLCASSISNLARSGNIQYFGAGTRLSVL.